This T cell receptor beta chain was found in a study of blood T cell repertoires in COVID-19 (dated by TCRdb to the early 2020s). Background for the entire study: The collaborator samples originated in the United States, Italy and Spain and spanned the acute and convalescent phases of COVID-19. The material from the prospective study consisted of cDNA or gDNA derived from T cells, B-cell-depleted T cells, or PBMCs. The dataset comprised deeply sampled blood TCRbeta repertoires from subjects exposed to, actively infected with, or recovered from COVID-19. The repertoires were released in a freely available public database intended as a resource for research on the immune response to SARS-CoV-2. The samples were drawn from two sources: the first 160 participants of the ongoing ImmuneRACE study, and 1,200 or so subjects contributed by 6 global collaborators. A de-identified subject ID, COVID-19 status, age in years and sex were almost always included in the sample metadata. Where available, HLA class I and class II types were obtained from metadata supplied by the sample provider rather than from assay-based typing. What the research found in general, with its limitations: The quantity of clinical and demographic metadata differed by source and by participant and was supplied without curation.

The CDR3, from cysteine to phenylalanine, totals 12 residues. Only the CDR3 portion is preserved as DNA: 36 bases, with reading frame beginning at the first base. V loses 6 bases of germline sequence and J loses 5 bases, and the interval between the two ends is 10 bases. CDR1 and CDR2, looked up from the germline V gene, are SNHLY and FYNNEI. Enrolling through a virtual design, the prospective study's participants ranged in age from roughly 18 to 100 years and lived across 24 United States geographic areas. To assign participants to cohorts, the prospective study relied on clinical history that participants themselves reported in a screening survey and a study questionnaire. Recovered participants in ImmuneRACE Cohort 3 were defined by two consecutive negative NP/OP PCR tests, clearance by a healthcare professional, or resolution of symptoms. In the prospective study, mobile phlebotomists collected whole blood, serum and a nasopharyngeal or oropharyngeal swab from each participant. Participants in the prospective study had the option to provide additional blood draws and questionnaires over an approximately 2-month period. Before DNA extraction, prospective study blood samples were shipped either frozen or at room temperature.

As to this clone: Its antigen is still unknown. Base qualities are not at hand, and no much larger clone is one base apart.

TCRbeta CDR3 regions were amplified from genomic DNA by means of the immunoSEQ Assay, a bias-controlled multiplex PCR. The study's processing was this. Nucleated cell counts per sample were estimated from amplification of reference gene primers within the assay. To quantify the absolute abundance of each unique TCRbeta CDR3 rearrangement, sequence reads were collapsed and filtered. For each sample, productive Simpson clonality was calculated as the square root of Simpson's diversity index across productive rearrangements. What TCRdb holds here is the immuneACCESS table cut down to in-frame rearrangements. Part of the clones is not present; checked against another copy, under half of the missing clones reflect an unresolved V gene, and the others are unexplained. That table is the source of V, J and clone size, and D and trimming were worked out from the DNA. The sample records over 200,000 clones, 84% of which are singletons. The ten largest clones represent about 6.6% of the sample.

The chain links TRBV2 with TRBJ1-2; TRBD1 is a possible D gene, resting on 5 matching bases. The sequenced material came from PBMCs or T cells enriched from blood (not recorded which). The receptor was derived from a woman aged 40 to 50 who had recovered from COVID-19. In nucleotide form, the sequence is TGTGCCAGCAGCGGGACTTATTATGGCTACACCTTC. The translation is CASSGTYYGYTF.